The 17 T cell receptor beta chains given below trace back to one sample, sequenced in a study of T cell repertoires in cytomegalovirus infection. TCRdb redid the calling of the reads with MiXCR, one entry per CDR3 protein. The sample records 750,000 to 950,000 distinct CDR3 sequences, about 27% being singletons. For these receptors, no antigen is known. The specimen was cultured CD8+ T cells from PBMCs, collected from culture after CMV antigen stimulation. Receptors were obtained from a human donor in good health (CMV status not recorded). Some clones in this sample may be carry-over from other donors' samples.

The chain recombines TRBV15 with TRBJ1-1; D gene unclear. V was trimmed by 1 base and J by 1 base, leaving 4 bases between them. The V gene's germline CDR1 is LNHNV and CDR2 YYDKDF (reference sequence). This CDR3 spans 13 amino acids. The CDR3, as DNA: TGTGCCACCAGCAGAGTTAGGAACACTGAAGCTTTCTTT. Protein: CATSRVRNTEAFF. Full variable domain (remainder filled in from reference TRBV15 and TRBJ1-1): DAMVIQNPRYQVTQFGKPVTLSCSQTLNHNVMYWYQQKSSQAPKLLFHYYDKDFNNEADTPDNFQSRRPNTSFCFLDIRSPGLGDTAMYLCATSRVRNTEAFFGQGTRLTVV.

The CDR3 reads CATQPEQGPYEQYV. The CDR3 DNA follows: TGTGCCACCCAACCCGAGCAGGGACCCTACGAGCAGTACGTC. The chain combines TRBV15 with TRBJ2-7; D could derive from TRBD1 or TRBD2 (5 bases each). The CDR3 length is 14 residues. Germline V gene lookup returns CDR1 LNHNV and CDR2 YYDKDF (reference sequence). Trimming cost V 8 bases and J 2 bases, with 16 bases left between them.

A remark on this clonotype: Being one base from a much bigger clone, this may be a read error. The chain uses TRBV7-6 and TRBJ2-2; 7 nucleotides align to TRBD2. Germline CDR1 reads SGHVS; CDR2 reads FNYEAQ. The CDR3 is 16 residues long. The DNA of the CDR3 is TGTACCAGCAGCCCTCCGGGGAGGGGGAACACCGGGGAGCTGTTTTTT. It yields the protein CTSSPPGRGNTGELFF. Combining the CDR3 with reference TRBV7-6 and TRBJ2-2 gives the whole variable domain GAGVSQSPRYKVTKRGQDVALRCDPISGHVSLYWYRQALGQGPEFLTYFNYEAQQDKSGLPNDRFSAERPEGSISTLTIQRTEQRDSAMYRCTSSPPGRGNTGELFFGEGSRLTVL.

The chain has TRBV6-5 and TRBJ1-5; D gene ambiguous. The CDR3 totals 16 residues. The germline CDR1 and CDR2 sequences are MNHEY and SVGAGI. Trimming took 7 bases from V and 1 from J, leaving 17 bases between them. The CDR3 nucleotides are TGTGCCAGCACCCCTCAGGCGGTGGGGAGCAATCAGCCCCAGCATTTT. This codes for CASTPQAVGSNQPQHF.

This clonotype was found a few times. The V gene is TRBV19, the J gene TRBJ2-3; D might be TRBD1 (9 bases). Per germline, CDR1 LNHDA and CDR2 SQIVND (reference sequence). CDR3 size: 17 residues. The V gene lost 3 bases and the J gene lost 3 bases, with 19 bases spanning the gap. Here the CDR3 DNA reads TGTGCCAGTAGTATGACGGGGGGGACAGGGATAACAGATACGCAGTATTTT. Translating gives CASSMTGGTGITDTQYF.

There are a few counts of this clonotype. The chain carries TRBV4-1 and TRBJ1-2; D remains unclear. This CDR3 is built from 11 residues. Germline assignment: CDR1 MGHRA and CDR2 YSYEKL. V shed 1 base and J shed 7 bases, with 4 bases lying between them. The DNA for the CDR3 is TGCGCCAGCAGCCAAGGTAGTGGCTACACCTTC. Amino acid sequence: CASSQGSGYTF.

This clonotype was seen more than once but under ten times. The chain couples TRBV29-1 to TRBJ1-2; the D is unclear. V shed 6 bases and J shed 6 bases, with 11 bases lying between them. This CDR3 region has 11 residues. In germline, CDR1 is SQVTM, CDR2 ANQGSEA. CDR3 in amino acids: CSVVGRDGYTF. The CDR3 bases are TGCAGCGTCGTGGGGAGGGATGGCTACACCTTC.

V usage is TRBV7-9 and J usage is TRBJ2-7; 13 nucleotides match TRBD2. The CDR3 totals 17 residues. With V trimmed by 4 bases and J by 4 bases, 10 bases remained unmatched. Germline V CDR1 and CDR2: SEHNR, FQNEAQ (reference sequence). The CDR3 sequence is CASSSTSGGPGAYEQYF. The CDR3 nucleotides read TGTGCCAGCAGCTCGACTAGCGGGGGGCCGGGAGCTTACGAGCAGTACTTC. Full variable domain (missing parts from reference TRBV7-9 and TRBJ2-7): DTGVSQNPRHKITKRGQNVTFRCDPISEHNRLYWYRQTLGQGPEFLTYFQNEAQLEKSRLLSDRFSAERPKGSFSTLEIQRTEQGDSAMYLCASSSTSGGPGAYEQYFGPGTRLTVT.

The chain employs TRBV7-6 and TRBJ2-1; weak D call: TRBD1 (6 bases). The CDR3 has 18 amino acids. Trimming removed 5 bases at V and 0 bases at J, with 20 bases between. Looked up from germline, CDR1 is SGHVS and CDR2 is FNYEAQ. The CDR3 nucleotides are TGTGCCAGCAGCGAGGGGGACGTCTATTCGAGCTCCTACAATGAGCAGTTCTTC. As protein: CASSEGDVYSSSYNEQFF. Full variable domain (rest looked up from reference TRBV7-6 and TRBJ2-1): GAGVSQSPRYKVTKRGQDVALRCDPISGHVSLYWYRQALGQGPEFLTYFNYEAQQDKSGLPNDRFSAERPEGSISTLTIQRTEQRDSAMYRCASSEGDVYSSSYNEQFFGPGTRLTVL.

This clonotype occurred a few times. This rearrangement joins TRBV4-1 to TRBJ2-1, with D maybe TRBD2 (5 bases). V shed 1 base and J shed 6 bases, with 13 bases lying between them. The germline gives CDR1 MGHRA, CDR2 YSYEKL. This CDR3 is built from 15 residues. The CDR3 loop reads CASSQGGLGGNEQFF. DNA for the CDR3: TGCGCCAGCAGCCAAGGCGGGCTGGGTGGCAATGAGCAGTTCTTC.

A few counts support this clonotype. The V gene is TRBV4-1, the J gene TRBJ2-5; 10 bases align to TRBD1. The V and J ends lost 0 bases and 5 bases, in that order; junction bases with no gene match: 6. The CDR3 totals 16 residues. Germline values: CDR1 MGHRA, CDR2 YSYEKL. CDR3 sequence (DNA): TGCGCCAGCAGCCAAGAAAGGGGACAGGGGTGGGAGACCCAGTACTTC. Translation: CASSQERGQGWETQYF.

The rearrangement joins TRBV4-1 to TRBJ2-1, with D perhaps matching TRBD2 (6 bases). Germline V lookup: CDR1 MGHRA, CDR2 YSYEKL. Trimming removed 2 bases at V and 5 bases at J, with 13 bases between. There are 15 residues in the CDR3. The CDR3 spells CASSQSVGGDNEQFF. The CDR3 nucleotides are TGCGCCAGCAGCCAATCAGTGGGGGGAGACAATGAGCAGTTCTTC.

This clonotype showed up many times. This rearrangement joins TRBV14 to TRBJ2-2; no clear D. The CDR3 has 16 amino acids. Looked up from germline, CDR1 is SGHDN and CDR2 is FVKESK. The V and J ends lost 1 base and 2 bases respectively, with 11 bases between them. CDR3 DNA: TGTGCCAGCAGCCAAGGACACAACCGAAACACCGGGGAGCTGTTTTTT. Encoded protein: CASSQGHNRNTGELFF.

In this sample, this clonotype turned up a few times. The J gene is TRBJ1-5, the V gene TRBV6-5; 8 bases map to TRBD1. Germline CDR1 and CDR2: MNHEY and SVGAGI. The CDR3 has 15 amino acids. Trimming removed 0 bases from V and 7 bases from J; junction bases left unmatched: 5. CDR3 protein: CASSYSTGDRQPQHF. For the CDR3, the DNA is TGTGCCAGCAGTTACTCGACAGGGGATCGACAGCCCCAGCATTTT.

The genes are TRBV19 and TRBJ2-7; D possibly matches TRBD1 or TRBD2 (5 bases each). V gave up 6 bases and J gave up 7 bases, with 13 bases separating them. From germline, CDR1 is LNHDA and CDR2 SQIVND (reference sequence). CDR3 length equals 12 residues. The CDR3: CASSAGTGEQYF. The CDR3 nucleotides are TGTGCCAGTAGCGCCGGGACGGGTGAGCAGTACTTC.

This clonotype was observed at least ten times. The rearrangement links TRBV7-6 to TRBJ1-1; D uncertain. Germline loops: CDR1 SGHVS, CDR2 FNYEAQ. This CDR3 has 12 amino acids. The V gene lost 5 bases and the J gene lost 6 bases, with 10 bases spanning the gap. The CDR3 region is CASSVMESEAFF. In nucleotides, the CDR3 is TGTGCCAGCAGCGTAATGGAGTCTGAAGCTTTCTTT.

The chain carries TRBV5-1 and TRBJ1-1; D gene ambiguous. V was trimmed by 5 bases and J by 8 bases, leaving 4 bases between them. Looked up from germline, CDR1 is SGHRS and CDR2 is YFSETQ. This CDR3 comprises 9 residues. This chain's CDR3 is CASRKEAFF. For the CDR3, the DNA is TGCGCCAGCAGGAAGGAAGCTTTCTTT.